The TCR beta chain under discussion was sequenced for a study of shared clonotypes between healthy human individuals (dated by TCRdb to 2020 to 2022). A note on the overall study: The cohort included three men and a couple of women between 18 and 49 years of age. For each donor, CD4 naive and CD4 memory were each given three plates, CD8 naive was given two plates, and CD8 memory was given one plate. To estimate repertoire size and how much clonotype sharing occurs between individuals, the study deeply sequenced the blood TCR repertoires of about five healthy adults. Different laboratories and diverse techniques were used to prepare libraries and sequence TCR repertoires, to increase sequencing depth and limit assay-specific biases. Each donor's leukapheresis produced roughly between about 0.85 and 10 billion PBMCs.

What the research found in general, with its limitations: Pairwise subsampling led to the expectation that sequencing depth would affect the degree of clonotype sharing among donors. When several donors were compared, the shared fraction of clonotypes was about 5.4% for naive CD4, around 3.6% for naive CD8, more than 2% for memory CD4, and less than 0.5% for memory CD8. The small number of donors limited the genetic and exposure-history diversity represented. Even with the large sequencing depth, rarefaction of the sorted-subset datasets indicated that sequencing was incomplete. Higher generation probabilities were observed for clonotypes shared by all four sorted-subset donors than for non-shared clonotypes. Naive subsets generally had larger estimated clonotype richness than memory subsets. Sampling was limited to blood, and TCR repertoires in tissue likely differ from TCR repertoires in blood.

CD8 naive samples were CD45RO-negative cells positively selected for CCR7, giving a CD45RA+CCR7+ population that excluded TemRA cells. Donors were healthy HIV-negative adults with no recently reported acute infections or vaccinations. Every donor was a Caucasian adult living in Nashville, Tennessee, USA. Blood was obtained by leukapheresis, after which PBMCs were separated by Ficoll-Histopaque density gradient centrifugation and cryopreserved in liquid nitrogen vapor phase. Analytical flow cytometry was used to check the purity and quantity of each magnetically sorted T cell population. Genomic DNA was isolated from each sorted fraction and quantified by UV absorbance on a Nanodrop 2000c. Using the deep immunoSEQ assay, TCR CDR3 regions were amplified from genomic DNA by multiplex PCR. Extracted genomic DNA from each cell subset was distributed evenly across all wells of several immunoSEQ 96-well plates, and each plate was treated as a replicate. Each replicate PCR for sorted subsets received around 200 ng genomic DNA, equal to tens of thousands of T cell genomes. The purified libraries were quantified using a Qubit 3.0 fluorometer, sized with a Bioanalyzer 2100, and then quantified again using the KAPA Library Quantification kit. Every immunoSEQ 96-well plate was sequenced on a dedicated single-read 150-cycle Illumina NextSeq 550 flow cell. Under the source paper's analysis protocol: Because the immunoSEQ output included only junctional sequences and no quality scores, the filtering could not be the same as the filtering used for full-length reads. To assign V/J genes and CDR3, sequences were annotated against IMGT germline references using PyIR, a Python wrapper for IgBLAST v1.9. Reads with weak V/J assignments (E-value above 1e-6), missing CDR3, stop codons, out-of-frame junctions, or ambiguous translated residues were removed. V3J clonotypes were defined by identical inferred V gene, J gene, and CDR3 amino acid sequence. The percentage overlap between two repertoires was calculated by dividing the number of shared unique clonotypes by the size of the smaller repertoire. Repertoire richness was assessed with RTK rarefaction, the Chao1 estimator, and Recon v2.1 estimates of unobserved clonotypes. OLGA was used to compute generation probabilities for all TCRbeta clonotypes that the gDNA method yielded from four donors. TCRdb obtained this table from immuneACCESS and retained in-frame rearrangements with V and J assigned. These tables miss some clones; where compared with another copy, unresolved V genes account for less than half of the shortfall, and the remainder is unexplained. The D gene and trimming were derived from the DNA, and the V and J assignments and clone size from that table. Across this sample there are 800,000 to 950,000 clones, with about 96% seen only once. Of the sample, about 0.25% is held by the ten largest clones.

The CDR3, cysteine through phenylalanine, is 15 amino acids long. CDR3 DNA is the only sequence kept; it has 45 bases, read in frame from the first base. CDR1 and CDR2 are read off the germline V gene as MGHRA and YSYEKL. The trim is 4 bases for V and 4 bases for J, with a gap of 16 bases between the germline ends. As concerns this clone: Its antigen remains undetermined. No much larger clonotype is one base removed from it; base qualities were not supplied.

The V gene is TRBV4-1 and the J gene is TRBJ1-1; no D gene call is confident. Input material: naive CD8+ T cells sorted from blood. The cell subset or site label corresponds to: CD45RA+CCR7+. This TCR was recovered from a man aged 25-45 years in good health. CDR3 sequence: CASSRGGEGFTEAFF. The nucleotide sequence reads TGCGCCAGCAGCCGGGGTGGGGAGGGTTTCACTGAAGCTTTCTTT.